This T cell receptor (beta chain) originates from a study of T cells after yellow fever vaccination. Germline lookup yields CDR1 KGHDR and CDR2 SFDVKD. Deletions cut 8 bases from V and 6 bases from J, with 3 bases between. The CDR3 extends over 9 amino acids. MiXCR, applied by TCRdb to the 5' RACE reads, yields one record per CDR3 protein. The sample consists of 200,000 to 300,000 distinct CDR3 sequences, 10% to 15% of them appearing once. This sample comprised CD4+ T cells sorted from PBMCs, obtained 45 days after the yellow fever booster vaccination. The rearrangement uses TRBV24-1 and TRBJ2-5; no reliable D call. This TCR was recovered from a man aged 25 to 45 who received the YFV17D yellow fever vaccine. The CDR3 DNA sequence: TGTGCCACCAAAAAGACCCAGTACTTC. Residues: CATKKTQYF.